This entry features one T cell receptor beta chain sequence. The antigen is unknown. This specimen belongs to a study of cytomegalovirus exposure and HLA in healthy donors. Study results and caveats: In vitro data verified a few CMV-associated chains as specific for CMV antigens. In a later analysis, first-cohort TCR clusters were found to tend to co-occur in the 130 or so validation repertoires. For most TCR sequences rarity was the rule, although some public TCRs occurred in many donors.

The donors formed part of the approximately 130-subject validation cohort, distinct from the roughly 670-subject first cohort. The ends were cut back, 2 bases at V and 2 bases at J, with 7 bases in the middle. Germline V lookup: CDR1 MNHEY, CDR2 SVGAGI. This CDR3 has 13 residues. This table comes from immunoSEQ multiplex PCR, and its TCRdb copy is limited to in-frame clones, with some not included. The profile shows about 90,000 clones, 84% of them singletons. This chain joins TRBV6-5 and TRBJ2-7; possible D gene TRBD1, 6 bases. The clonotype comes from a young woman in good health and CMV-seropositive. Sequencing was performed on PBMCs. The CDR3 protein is CASSYTGPYEQYF. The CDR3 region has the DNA TGTGCCAGCAGTTACACAGGGCCCTACGAGCAGTACTTC.